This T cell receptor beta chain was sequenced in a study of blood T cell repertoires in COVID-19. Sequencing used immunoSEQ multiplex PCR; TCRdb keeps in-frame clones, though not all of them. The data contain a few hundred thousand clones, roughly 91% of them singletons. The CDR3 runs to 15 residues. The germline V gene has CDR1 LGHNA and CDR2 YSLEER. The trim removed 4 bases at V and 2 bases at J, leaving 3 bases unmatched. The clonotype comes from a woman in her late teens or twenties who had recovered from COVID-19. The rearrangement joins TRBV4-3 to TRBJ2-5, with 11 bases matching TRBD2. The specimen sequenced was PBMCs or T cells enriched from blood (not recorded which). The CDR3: CASSLAGGIQETQYF. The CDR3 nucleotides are TGCGCCAGCAGCCTAGCGGGGGGGATACAAGAGACCCAGTACTTC.